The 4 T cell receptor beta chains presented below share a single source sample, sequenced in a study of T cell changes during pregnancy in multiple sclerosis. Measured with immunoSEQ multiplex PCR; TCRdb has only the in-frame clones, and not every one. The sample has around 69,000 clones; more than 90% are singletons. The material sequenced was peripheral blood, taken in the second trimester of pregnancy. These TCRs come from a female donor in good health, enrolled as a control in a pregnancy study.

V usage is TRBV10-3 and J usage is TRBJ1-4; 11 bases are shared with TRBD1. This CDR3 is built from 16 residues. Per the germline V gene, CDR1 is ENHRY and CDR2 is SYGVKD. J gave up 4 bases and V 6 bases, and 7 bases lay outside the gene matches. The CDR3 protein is CAIRPGQGVNNEKLFF. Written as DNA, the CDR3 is TGTGCCATCAGACCGGGACAGGGGGTGAATAATGAAAAACTGTTTTTT.

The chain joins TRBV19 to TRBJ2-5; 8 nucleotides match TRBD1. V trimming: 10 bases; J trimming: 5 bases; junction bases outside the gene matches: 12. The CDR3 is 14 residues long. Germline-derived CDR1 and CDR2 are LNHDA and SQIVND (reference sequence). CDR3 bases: TGTGCCACCGGGCGGACAGGGTCATTGGAGACCCAGTACTTC. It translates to CATGRTGSLETQYF.

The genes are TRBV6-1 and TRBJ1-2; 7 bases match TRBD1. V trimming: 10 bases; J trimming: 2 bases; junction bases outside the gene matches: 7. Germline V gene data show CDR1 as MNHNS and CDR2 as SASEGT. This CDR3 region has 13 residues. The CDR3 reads CATTTTGNYGYTF. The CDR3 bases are TGTGCCACCACCACGACAGGGAACTATGGCTACACCTTC.

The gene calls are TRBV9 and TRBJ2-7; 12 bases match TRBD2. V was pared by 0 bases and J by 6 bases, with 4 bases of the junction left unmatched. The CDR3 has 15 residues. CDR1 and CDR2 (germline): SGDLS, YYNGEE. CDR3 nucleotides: TGTGCCAGCAGCGTAGATCTAGCGGGGGGGCGCGAGCAGTACTTC. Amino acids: CASSVDLAGGREQYF.